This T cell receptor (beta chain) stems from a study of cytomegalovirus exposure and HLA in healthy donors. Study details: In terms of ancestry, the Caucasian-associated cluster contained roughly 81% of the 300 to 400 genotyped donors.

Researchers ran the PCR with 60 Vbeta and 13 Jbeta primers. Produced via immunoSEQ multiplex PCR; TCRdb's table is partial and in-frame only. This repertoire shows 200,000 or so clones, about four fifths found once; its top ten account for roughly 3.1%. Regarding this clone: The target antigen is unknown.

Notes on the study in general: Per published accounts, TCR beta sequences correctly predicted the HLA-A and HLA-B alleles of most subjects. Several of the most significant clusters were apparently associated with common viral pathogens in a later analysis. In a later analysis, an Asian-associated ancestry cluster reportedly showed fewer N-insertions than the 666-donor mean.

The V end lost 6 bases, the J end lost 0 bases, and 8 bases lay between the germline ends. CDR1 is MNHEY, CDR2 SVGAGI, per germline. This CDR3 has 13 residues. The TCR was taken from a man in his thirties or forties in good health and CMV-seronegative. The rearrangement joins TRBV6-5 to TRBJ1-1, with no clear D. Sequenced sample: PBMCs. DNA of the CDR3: TGTGCCAGCAGAAAAACAGTGAACACTGAAGCTTTCTTT. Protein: CASRKTVNTEAFF.